This TCR beta chain was documented in a study of cytomegalovirus exposure and HLA in healthy donors. Germline V lookup: CDR1 LGHNA, CDR2 YSLEER. Trimming left V 2 bases short and J 7 bases short, with 11 bases between. The CDR3 extends over 13 amino acids. A multiplex PCR was run with 60 Vbeta primers and 13 Jbeta primers. This table comes from immunoSEQ multiplex PCR, and its TCRdb copy is limited to in-frame clones, with some not included. This sample has 150,000 or so clones, with about two thirds found just once. Points from the study as a whole: Later analysis placed DRB1 highest and HLA-C lowest in TCR association rates, which differed by HLA locus.

On this clone itself: Antigen: not known.

The TCR comes from a woman aged 18-29 years in good health and CMV-seronegative. Source material: PBMCs. The rearrangement links TRBV4-3 to TRBJ1-1; D gene ambiguous. Here the CDR3 reads CASSQIGSHEAFF. Written as DNA, the CDR3 is TGCGCCAGCAGCCAAATTGGGAGCCATGAAGCTTTCTTT.